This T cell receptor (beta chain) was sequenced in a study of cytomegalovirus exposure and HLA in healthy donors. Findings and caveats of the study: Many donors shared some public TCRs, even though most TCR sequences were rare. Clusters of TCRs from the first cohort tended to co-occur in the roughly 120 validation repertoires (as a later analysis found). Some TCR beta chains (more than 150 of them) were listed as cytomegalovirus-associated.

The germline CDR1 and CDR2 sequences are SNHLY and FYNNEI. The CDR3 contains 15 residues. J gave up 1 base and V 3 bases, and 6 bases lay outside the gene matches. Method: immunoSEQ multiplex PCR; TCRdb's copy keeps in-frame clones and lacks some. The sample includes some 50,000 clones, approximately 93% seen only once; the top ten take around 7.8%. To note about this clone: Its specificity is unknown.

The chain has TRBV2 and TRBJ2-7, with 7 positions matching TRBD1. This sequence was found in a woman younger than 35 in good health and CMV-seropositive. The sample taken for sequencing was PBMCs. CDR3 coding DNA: TGTGCCAGCAGTGATTACGGGACAGTGTCCTACGAGCAGTACTTC. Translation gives CASSDYGTVSYEQYF. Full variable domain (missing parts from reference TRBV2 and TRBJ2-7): EPEVTQTPSHQVTQMGQEVILRCVPISNHLYFYWYRQILGQKVEFLVSFYNNEISEKSEIFDDQFSVERPDGSNFTLKIRSTKLEDSAMYFCASSDYGTVSYEQYFGPGTRLTVT.